This entry is about one TCR beta chain. Its antigen is unknown. The junction departs from germline at one end; a sequencing error may be responsible. These data are taken from a study of spatial heterogeneity in lung cancer. TCRdb redid the calling of the 5' RACE reads with MiXCR, one entry per CDR3 protein. The sample yields approximately 5,200 distinct CDR3 sequences, 7.5% to 10% seen once. The CDR3 consists of 14 residues. Germline V lookup: CDR1 LGHDT, CDR2 YNNKEL (reference sequence). Described time point: sample taken at primary tumor resection. Frozen PBMC, nontumor lung or tumor provided whole RNA, which was sequenced unsorted. Study-wide points: Counts of expanded alpha and beta TCRs within tumors tracked the tumor nonsynonymous mutation count.

This TCR was sampled from a female donor with early-stage non-small cell lung cancer. The chain recombines TRBV3-1 with TRBJ2-3, with no clear D. Sequenced here: lung tumor tissue, sampled at surgery. This CDR3 reads CASSQDYGRDTQSF. The CDR3 coding sequence is TGTGCCAGCAGCCAAGATTACGGTAGGGATACGCAGTCTTTT.